The clone carrying this TCR beta chain was seen repeatedly, ten times or more. The target antigen is unknown. In germline, CDR1 is SEHNR, CDR2 FQNEAQ (reference sequence). V trimming: 6 bases; J trimming: 2 bases; junction bases outside the gene matches: 3. The CDR3 loop spans 14 amino acids. It was with a sample-barcoded 5' primer and a J-beta primer mix that a second PCR of roughly 6 to 12 cycles was run. TCRdb passed the 5' RACE reads through MiXCR, listing each CDR3 protein once. The sample holds over 500,000 distinct CDR3 sequences, about 51% seen once. These data are taken from a study of blood T cells in healthy people across ages. Study-level points and caveats: Age brought a roughly linear fall in TCR beta diversity measured per million T cells. Donor CMV status was unknown, possibly confounding expanded clonotype changes. Versus aged donors, long-lived donors had higher diversity and more naive CD4+ cells.

Healthy Caucasian individuals from Russia aged 6 to 90 served as donors. This TCR was sampled from a woman aged 80 or over in good health. Source material: blood. The rearrangement links TRBV7-9 to TRBJ2-5; 10 bases line up with TRBD2. As DNA, the CDR3 is TGTGCCAGCAGTATACTAGCGGGGCAAGAGACCCAGTACTTC. Protein product: CASSILAGQETQYF.